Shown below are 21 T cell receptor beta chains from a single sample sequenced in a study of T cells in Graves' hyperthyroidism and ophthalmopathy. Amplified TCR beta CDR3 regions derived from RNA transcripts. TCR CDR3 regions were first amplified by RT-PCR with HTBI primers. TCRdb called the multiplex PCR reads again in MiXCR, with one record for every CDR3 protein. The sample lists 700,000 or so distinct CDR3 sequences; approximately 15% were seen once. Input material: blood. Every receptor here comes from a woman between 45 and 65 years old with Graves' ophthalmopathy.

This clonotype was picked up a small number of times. The CDR3: CASSTLLASGTQYF. CDR3 sequence (DNA): TGTGCCAGTAGTACATTACTAGCTTCGGGTACGCAGTATTTT. This chain links TRBV19 with TRBJ2-3, with D perhaps TRBD2 (6 bases). Germline V gene data show CDR1 as LNHDA and CDR2 as SQIVND (reference sequence). V gave up 4 bases and J gave up 8 bases, with 16 bases separating them. This CDR3 contains 14 residues.

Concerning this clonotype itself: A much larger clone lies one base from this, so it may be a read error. This CDR3 is CASSFDHYDEQFF. The DNA of the CDR3 is TGCGCCAGCAGCTTCGATCATTACGATGAGCAGTTCTTC. V gene TRBV5-1 combines with J gene TRBJ2-1, with D unresolved. The length of the CDR3 is 13 residues. V lost 2 bases to trimming and J lost 8 bases, with 11 bases between them. Germline V gene lookup returns CDR1 SGHRS and CDR2 YFSETQ.

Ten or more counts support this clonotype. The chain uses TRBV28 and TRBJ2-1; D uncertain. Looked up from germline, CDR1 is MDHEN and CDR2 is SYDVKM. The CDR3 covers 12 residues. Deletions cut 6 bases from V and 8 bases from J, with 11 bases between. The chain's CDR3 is CASRATRDEQFF. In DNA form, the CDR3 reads TGTGCCAGCAGAGCTACCCGAGATGAGCAGTTCTTC. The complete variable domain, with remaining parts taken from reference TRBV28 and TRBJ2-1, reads DVKVTQSSRYLVKRTGEKVFLECVQDMDHENMFWYRQDPGLGLRLIYFSYDVKMKEKGDIPEGYSVSREKKERFSLILESASTNQTSMYLCASRATRDEQFFGPGTRLTVL.

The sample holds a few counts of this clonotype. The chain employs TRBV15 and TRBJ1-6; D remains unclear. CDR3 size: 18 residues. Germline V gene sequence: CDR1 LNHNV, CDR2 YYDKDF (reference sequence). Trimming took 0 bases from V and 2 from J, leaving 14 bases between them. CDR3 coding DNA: TGTGCCACCAGCAGAGATCGGAAAGGGTTCCCCTATAATTCACCCCTCCACTTT. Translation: CATSRDRKGFPYNSPLHF. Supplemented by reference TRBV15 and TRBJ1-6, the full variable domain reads DAMVIQNPRYQVTQFGKPVTLSCSQTLNHNVMYWYQQKSSQAPKLLFHYYDKDFNNEADTPDNFQSRRPNTSFCFLDIRSPGLGDTAMYLCATSRDRKGFPYNSPLHFGNGTRLTVT.

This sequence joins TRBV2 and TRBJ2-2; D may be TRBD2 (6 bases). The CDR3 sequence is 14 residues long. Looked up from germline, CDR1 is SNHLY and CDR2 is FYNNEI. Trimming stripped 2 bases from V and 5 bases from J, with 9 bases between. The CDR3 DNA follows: TGTGCCAGCAGTGAACTAGCGAGTACCGGGGAGCTGTTTTTT. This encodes CASSELASTGELFF.

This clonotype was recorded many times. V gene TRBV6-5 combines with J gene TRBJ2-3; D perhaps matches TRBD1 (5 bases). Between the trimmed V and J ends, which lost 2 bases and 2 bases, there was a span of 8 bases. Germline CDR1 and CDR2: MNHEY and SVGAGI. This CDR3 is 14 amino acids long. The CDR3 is CASSYDRVTDTQYF. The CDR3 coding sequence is TGTGCCAGCAGTTACGACAGAGTCACAGATACGCAGTATTTT.

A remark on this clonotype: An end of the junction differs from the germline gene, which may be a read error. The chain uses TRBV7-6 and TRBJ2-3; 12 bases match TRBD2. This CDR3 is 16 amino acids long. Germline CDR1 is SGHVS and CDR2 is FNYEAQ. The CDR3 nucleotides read TGTGCCGGCAGCTTAAGGACTAGCGGGATCGGAGATACGCAGTATTTT. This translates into CAGSLRTSGIGDTQYF.

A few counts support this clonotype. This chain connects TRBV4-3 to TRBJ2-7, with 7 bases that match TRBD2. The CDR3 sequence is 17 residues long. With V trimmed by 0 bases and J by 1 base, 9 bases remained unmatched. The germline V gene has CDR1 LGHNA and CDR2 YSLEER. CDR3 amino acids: CASSQDTGLAVSYEQYF. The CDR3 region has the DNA TGCGCCAGCAGCCAAGATACGGGCCTAGCGGTATCCTACGAGCAGTACTTC.

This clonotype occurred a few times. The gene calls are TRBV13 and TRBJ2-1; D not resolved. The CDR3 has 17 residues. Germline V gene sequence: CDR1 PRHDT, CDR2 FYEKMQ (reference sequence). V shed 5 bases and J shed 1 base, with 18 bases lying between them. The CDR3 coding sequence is TGTGCCAGCAGCCCCGATATGACTTCTACGTCCTACAATGAGCAGTTCTTC. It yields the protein CASSPDMTSTSYNEQFF.

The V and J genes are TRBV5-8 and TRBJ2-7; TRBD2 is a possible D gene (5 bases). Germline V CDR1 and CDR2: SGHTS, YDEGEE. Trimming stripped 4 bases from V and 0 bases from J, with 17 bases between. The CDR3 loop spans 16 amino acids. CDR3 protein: CASSAETRLFSYEQYF. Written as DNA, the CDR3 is TGTGCCAGCAGCGCGGAAACTAGGCTATTCTCCTACGAGCAGTACTTC.

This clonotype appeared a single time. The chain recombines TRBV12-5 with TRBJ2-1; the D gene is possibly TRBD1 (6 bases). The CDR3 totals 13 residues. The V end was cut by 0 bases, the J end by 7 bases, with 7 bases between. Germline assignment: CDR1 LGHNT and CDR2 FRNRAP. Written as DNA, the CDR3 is TGTGCTAGTGGTTTGGTAAGGGGGAATGAGCAGTTCTTC. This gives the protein CASGLVRGNEQFF.

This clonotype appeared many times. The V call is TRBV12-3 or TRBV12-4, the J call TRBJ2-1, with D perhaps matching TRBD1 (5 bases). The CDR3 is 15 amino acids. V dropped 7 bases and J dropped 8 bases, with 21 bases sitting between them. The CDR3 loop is CASTPGHLPLHEQFF. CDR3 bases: TGTGCCAGCACTCCCGGACATCTCCCTCTCCATGAGCAGTTCTTC.

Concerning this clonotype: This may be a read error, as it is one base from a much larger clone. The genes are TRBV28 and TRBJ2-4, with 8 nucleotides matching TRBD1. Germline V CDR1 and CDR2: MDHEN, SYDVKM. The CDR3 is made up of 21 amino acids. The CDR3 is CASSFPGPGTGLVGAKNIRYF. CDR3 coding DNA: TGTGCCAGCAGTTTCCCGGGCCCGGGGACAGGCTTGGTGGGGGCCAAAAACATTCGGTACTTC.

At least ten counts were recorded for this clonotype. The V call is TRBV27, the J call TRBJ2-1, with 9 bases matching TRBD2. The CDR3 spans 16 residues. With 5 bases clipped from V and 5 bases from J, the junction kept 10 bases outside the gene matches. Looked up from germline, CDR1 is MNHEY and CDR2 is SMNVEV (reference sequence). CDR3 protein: CASSLFRLAANNEQFF. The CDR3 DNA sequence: TGTGCCAGCAGTCTGTTTCGACTAGCGGCTAACAATGAGCAGTTCTTC.

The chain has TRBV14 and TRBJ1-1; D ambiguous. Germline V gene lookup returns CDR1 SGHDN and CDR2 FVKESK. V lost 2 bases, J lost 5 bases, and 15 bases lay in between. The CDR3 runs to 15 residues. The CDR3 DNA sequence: TGTGCCAGCAGCCAATTTGTTGGGGTAAAAACTGAAGCTTTCTTT. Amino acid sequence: CASSQFVGVKTEAFF.

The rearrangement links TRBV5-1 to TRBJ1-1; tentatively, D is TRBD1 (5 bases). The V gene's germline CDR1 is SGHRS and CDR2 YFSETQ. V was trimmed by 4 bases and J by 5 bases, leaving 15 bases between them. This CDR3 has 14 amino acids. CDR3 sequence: CASSQKSEGTEAFF. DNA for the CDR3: TGCGCCAGCAGCCAGAAGTCGGAGGGGACTGAAGCTTTCTTT.

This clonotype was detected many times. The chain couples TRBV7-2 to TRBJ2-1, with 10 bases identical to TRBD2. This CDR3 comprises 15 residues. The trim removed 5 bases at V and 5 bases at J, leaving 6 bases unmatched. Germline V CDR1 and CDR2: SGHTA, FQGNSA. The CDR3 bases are TGTGCCAGCAGCCTAGGGACTAGCGATAACAATGAGCAGTTCTTC. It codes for CASSLGTSDNNEQFF.

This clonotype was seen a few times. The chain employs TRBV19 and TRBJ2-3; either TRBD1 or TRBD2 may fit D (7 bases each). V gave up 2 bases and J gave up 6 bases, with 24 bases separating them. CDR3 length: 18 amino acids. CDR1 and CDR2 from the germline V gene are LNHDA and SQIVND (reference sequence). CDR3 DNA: TGTGCCAGTAGTATACGGGCGGGAGAGGGGGCCGTACGTGATACGCAGTATTTT. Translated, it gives CASSIRAGEGAVRDTQYF.

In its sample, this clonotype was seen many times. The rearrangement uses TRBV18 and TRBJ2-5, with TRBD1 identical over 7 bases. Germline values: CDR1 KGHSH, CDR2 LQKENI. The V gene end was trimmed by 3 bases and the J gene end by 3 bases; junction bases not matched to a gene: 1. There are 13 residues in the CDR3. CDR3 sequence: CASSPGTEETQYF. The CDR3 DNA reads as TGTGCCAGCTCACCCGGGACAGAAGAGACCCAGTACTTC.

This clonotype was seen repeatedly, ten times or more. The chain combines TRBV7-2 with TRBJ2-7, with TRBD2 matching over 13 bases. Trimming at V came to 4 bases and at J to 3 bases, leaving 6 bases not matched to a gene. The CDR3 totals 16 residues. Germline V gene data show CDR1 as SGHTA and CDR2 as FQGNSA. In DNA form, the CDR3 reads TGTGCCAGCAGCTCCCGGACTAGCGGGAGAGGCTACGAGCAGTACTTC. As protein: CASSSRTSGRGYEQYF. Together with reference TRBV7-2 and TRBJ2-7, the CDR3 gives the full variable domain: GAGVSQSPSNKVTEKGKDVELRCDPISGHTALYWYRQSLGQGLEFLIYFQGNSAPDKSGLPSDRFSAERTGGSVSTLTIQRTQQEDSAVYLCASSSRTSGRGYEQYFGPGTRLTVT.

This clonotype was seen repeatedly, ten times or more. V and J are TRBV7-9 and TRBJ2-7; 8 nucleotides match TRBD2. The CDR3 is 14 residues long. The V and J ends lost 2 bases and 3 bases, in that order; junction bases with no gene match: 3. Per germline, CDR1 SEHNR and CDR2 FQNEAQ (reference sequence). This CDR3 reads CASSLSGGRYEQYF. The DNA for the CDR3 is TGTGCCAGCAGCTTAAGCGGGGGACGCTACGAGCAGTACTTC.